This T cell receptor (beta chain) was captured in a study of cytomegalovirus exposure and HLA in healthy donors. Overall study results and limits: Investigators reported 164 TCR beta chains as tied to cytomegalovirus. Donor immune exposure was known only as CMV serostatus.

On this clone: What it binds is unknown.

Primers included in the PCR were 60 Vbeta and 13 Jbeta primers. Assay: immunoSEQ multiplex PCR; the TCRdb copy retains only in-frame clones and omits some. Of over 150,000 clones listed, about four fifths are singletons. Sequenced input: PBMCs. This clonotype originated in a girl under 18 in good health and CMV-seropositive.

In DNA form, the CDR3 reads TGTGCCAGCAGCGATACCCGGGACAGGGTACACGAGCAGTACTTC. Amino acids: CASSDTRDRVHEQYF. This chain uses TRBV7-2 with TRBJ2-7; 9 bases align to TRBD1. The CDR3 covers 15 residues. Unmatched junction bases numbered 10, after V lost 5 bases and J lost 5 bases. Per germline, CDR1 SGHTA and CDR2 FQGNSA. The entire variable domain, with the rest obtained from reference TRBV7-2 and TRBJ2-7, is as follows: GAGVSQSPSNKVTEKGKDVELRCDPISGHTALYWYRQSLGQGLEFLIYFQGNSAPDKSGLPSDRFSAERTGGSVSTLTIQRTQQEDSAVYLCASSDTRDRVHEQYFGPGTRLTVT.